This T cell receptor (beta chain) was found in a study of T cell repertoires in ileal Crohn's disease. General study results and limits: High-frequency clones were more common in sorted CD8 than CD4 cells.

This CDR3 is built from 14 residues. Germline-derived CDR1 and CDR2 are LNHNV and YYDKDF (reference sequence). Trimming took off 2 bases at V and 6 bases at J, with 11 bases between the two ends. Time point in this sample: proximal margin of the surgical specimen (macroscopically non-inflamed). A word on this clone: The antigen remains unidentified.

Using immunoSEQ multiplex PCR, the repertoire was profiled, and TCRdb retains in-frame clones only, with some absent. The sample yields around 2,000 clones, 80% seen once. J is TRBJ2-1 and V is TRBV15, with D possibly matching TRBD2 (6 bases). The receptor was isolated from an adult with Crohn's disease. Sequencing was performed on ileal tissue. CDR3: CATSRTGLTNEQFF. Here the CDR3 DNA reads TGTGCCACCAGCAGAACGGGACTCACCAATGAGCAGTTCTTC.